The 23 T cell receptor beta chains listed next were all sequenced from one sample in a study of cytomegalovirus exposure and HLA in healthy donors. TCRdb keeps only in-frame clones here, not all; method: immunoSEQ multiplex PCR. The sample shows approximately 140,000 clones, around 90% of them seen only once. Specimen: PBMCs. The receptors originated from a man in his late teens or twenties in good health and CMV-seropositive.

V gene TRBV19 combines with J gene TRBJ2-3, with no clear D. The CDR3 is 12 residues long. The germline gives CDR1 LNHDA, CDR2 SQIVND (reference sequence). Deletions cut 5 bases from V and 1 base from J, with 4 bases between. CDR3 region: CASSLRTDTQYF. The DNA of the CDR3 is TGTGCCAGTAGTCTCCGCACAGATACGCAGTATTTT.

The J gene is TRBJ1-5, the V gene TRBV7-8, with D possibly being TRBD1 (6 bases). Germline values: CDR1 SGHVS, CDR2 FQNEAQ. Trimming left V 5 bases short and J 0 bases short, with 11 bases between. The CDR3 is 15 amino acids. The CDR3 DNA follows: TGTGCCAGCAGCACCCAGGGGTATAGCAATCAGCCCCAGCATTTT. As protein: CASSTQGYSNQPQHF.

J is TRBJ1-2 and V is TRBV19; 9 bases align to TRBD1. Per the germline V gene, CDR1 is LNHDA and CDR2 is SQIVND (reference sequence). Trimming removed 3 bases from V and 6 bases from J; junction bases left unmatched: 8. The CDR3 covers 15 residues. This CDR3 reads CASSIEDRGVDGYTF. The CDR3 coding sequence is TGTGCCAGTAGTATCGAGGACAGGGGTGTGGATGGCTACACCTTC.

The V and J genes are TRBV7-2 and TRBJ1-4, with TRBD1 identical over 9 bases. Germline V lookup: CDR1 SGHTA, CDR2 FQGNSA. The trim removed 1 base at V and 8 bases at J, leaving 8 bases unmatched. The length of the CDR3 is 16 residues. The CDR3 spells CASSLGRDRVTEKLFF. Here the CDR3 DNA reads TGTGCCAGCAGCTTAGGGCGGGACAGGGTAACGGAAAAACTGTTTTTT.

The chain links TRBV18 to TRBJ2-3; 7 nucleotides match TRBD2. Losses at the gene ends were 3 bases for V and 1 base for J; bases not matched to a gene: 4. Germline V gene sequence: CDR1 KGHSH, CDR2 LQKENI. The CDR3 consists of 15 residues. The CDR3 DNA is TGTGCCAGCTCACCTACAGCGGGGCGCACAGATACGCAGTATTTT. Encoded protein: CASSPTAGRTDTQYF.

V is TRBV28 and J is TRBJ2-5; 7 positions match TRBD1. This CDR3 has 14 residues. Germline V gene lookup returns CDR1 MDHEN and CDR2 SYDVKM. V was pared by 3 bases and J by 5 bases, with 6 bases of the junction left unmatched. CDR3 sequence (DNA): TGTGCCAGCAGTTTGACAGGGTCCGGGGAGACCCAGTACTTC. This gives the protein CASSLTGSGETQYF.

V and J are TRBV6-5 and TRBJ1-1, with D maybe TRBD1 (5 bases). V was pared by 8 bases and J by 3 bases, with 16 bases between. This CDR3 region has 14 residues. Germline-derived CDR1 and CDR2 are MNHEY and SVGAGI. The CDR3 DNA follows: TGTGCCAGCGGGGGACTTCGGTGGGACACTGAAGCTTTCTTT. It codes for CASGGLRWDTEAFF.

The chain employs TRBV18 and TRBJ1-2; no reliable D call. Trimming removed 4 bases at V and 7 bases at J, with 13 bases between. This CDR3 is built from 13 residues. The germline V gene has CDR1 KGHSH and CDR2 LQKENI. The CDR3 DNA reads TGTGCCAGCTCACGGGGTGTGGAGGGTGGCTACACCTTC. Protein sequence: CASSRGVEGGYTF.

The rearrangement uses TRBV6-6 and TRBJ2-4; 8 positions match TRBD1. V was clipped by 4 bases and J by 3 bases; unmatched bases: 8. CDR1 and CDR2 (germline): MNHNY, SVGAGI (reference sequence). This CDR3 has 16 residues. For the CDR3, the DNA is TGTGCCAGCAGTTCACAAACAGGGGGGAGCAAAAACATTCAGTACTTC. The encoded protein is CASSSQTGGSKNIQYF.

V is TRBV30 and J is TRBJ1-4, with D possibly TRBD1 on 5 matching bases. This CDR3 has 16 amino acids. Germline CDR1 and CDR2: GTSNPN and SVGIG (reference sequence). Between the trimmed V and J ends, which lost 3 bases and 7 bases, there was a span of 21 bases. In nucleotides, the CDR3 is TGTGCCTGGAGAAGGGGCAAACGTGGAGTTTCTGAAAAACTGTTTTTT. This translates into CAWRRGKRGVSEKLFF.

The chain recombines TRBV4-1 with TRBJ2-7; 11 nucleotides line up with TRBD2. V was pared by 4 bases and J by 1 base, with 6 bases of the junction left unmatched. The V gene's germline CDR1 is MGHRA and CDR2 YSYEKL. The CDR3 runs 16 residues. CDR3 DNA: TGCGCCAGCAGCCCAATTGGGACTAGCGGATCCTACGAGCAGTACTTC. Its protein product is CASSPIGTSGSYEQYF.

The DNA of the CDR3 is TGTGCCAGCAGCTCCCTGGACAGGGGGGGTACTGAAGCTTTCTTT. This gives the protein CASSSLDRGGTEAFF. The V call is TRBV7-9, the J call TRBJ1-1; 10 nucleotides match TRBD1. Germline lookup yields CDR1 SEHNR and CDR2 FQNEAQ (reference sequence). This CDR3 comprises 15 residues. The junction had 7 bases not matched to a gene; V was cut back by 4 bases and J by 5 bases.

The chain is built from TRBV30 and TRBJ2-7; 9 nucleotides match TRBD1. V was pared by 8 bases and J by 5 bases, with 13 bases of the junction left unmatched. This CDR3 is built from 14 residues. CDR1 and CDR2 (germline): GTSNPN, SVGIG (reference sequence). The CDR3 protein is CAGGQGFPRDEQYF. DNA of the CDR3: TGTGCCGGGGGACAGGGCTTCCCTCGGGACGAGCAGTACTTC.

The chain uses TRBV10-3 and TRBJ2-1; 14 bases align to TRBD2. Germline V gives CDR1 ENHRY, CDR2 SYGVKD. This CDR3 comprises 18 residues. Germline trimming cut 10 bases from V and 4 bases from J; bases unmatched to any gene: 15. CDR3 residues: CATSTPGLAGVKYNEQFF. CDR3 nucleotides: TGTGCCACCTCCACCCCGGGACTAGCGGGAGTGAAGTACAATGAGCAGTTCTTC.

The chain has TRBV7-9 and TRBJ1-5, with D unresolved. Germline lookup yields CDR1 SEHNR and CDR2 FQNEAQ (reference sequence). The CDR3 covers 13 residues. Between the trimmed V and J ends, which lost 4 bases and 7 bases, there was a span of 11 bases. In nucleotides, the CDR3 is TGTGCCAGCAGCTCGTCGTTGCAGCAGCCCCAGCATTTT. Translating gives CASSSSLQQPQHF.

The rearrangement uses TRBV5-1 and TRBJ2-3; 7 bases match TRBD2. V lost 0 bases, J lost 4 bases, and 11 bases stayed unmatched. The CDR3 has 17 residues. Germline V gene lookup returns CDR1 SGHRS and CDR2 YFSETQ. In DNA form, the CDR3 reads TGCGCCAGCAGCTTGGGGACCGCGGGGGTGGGGTCAGATACGCAGTATTTT. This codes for CASSLGTAGVGSDTQYF.

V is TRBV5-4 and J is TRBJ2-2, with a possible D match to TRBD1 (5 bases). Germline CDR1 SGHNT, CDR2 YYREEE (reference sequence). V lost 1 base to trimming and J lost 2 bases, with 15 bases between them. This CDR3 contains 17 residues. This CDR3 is CASSLNSGQGNTGELFF. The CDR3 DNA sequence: TGTGCCAGCAGCTTGAATTCCGGGCAGGGCAACACCGGGGAGCTGTTTTTT.

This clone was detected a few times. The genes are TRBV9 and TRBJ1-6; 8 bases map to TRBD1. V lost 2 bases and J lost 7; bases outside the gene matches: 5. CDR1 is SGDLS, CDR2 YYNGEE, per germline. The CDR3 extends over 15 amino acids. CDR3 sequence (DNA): TGTGCCAGCAGCGTGACAGGGGTTCGGAATTCACCCCTCCACTTT. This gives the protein CASSVTGVRNSPLHF.

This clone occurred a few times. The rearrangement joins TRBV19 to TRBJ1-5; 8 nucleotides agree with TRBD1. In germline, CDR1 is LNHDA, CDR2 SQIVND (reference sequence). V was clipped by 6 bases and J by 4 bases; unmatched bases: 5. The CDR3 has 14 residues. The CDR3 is CASSHGQGNQPQHF. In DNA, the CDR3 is TGTGCCAGTAGCCACGGACAGGGAAATCAGCCCCAGCATTTT. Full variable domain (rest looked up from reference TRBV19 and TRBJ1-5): DGGITQSPKYLFRKEGQNVTLSCEQNLNHDAMYWYRQDPGQGLRLIYYSQIVNDFQKGDIAEGYSVSREKKESFPLTVTSAQKNPTAFYLCASSHGQGNQPQHFGDGTRLSIL.

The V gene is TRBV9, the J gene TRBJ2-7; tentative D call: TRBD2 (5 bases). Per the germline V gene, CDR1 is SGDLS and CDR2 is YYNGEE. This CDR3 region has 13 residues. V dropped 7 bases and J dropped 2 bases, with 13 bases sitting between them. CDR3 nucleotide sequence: TGTGCCAGCGGACCCGAGGGAGCCTACGAGCAGTACTTC. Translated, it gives CASGPEGAYEQYF.

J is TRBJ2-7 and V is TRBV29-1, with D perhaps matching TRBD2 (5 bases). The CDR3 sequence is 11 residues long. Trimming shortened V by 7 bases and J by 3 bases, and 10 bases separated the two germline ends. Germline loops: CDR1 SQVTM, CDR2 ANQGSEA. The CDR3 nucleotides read TGCAGCGCCGGACTCGTCTACGAGCAGTACTTC. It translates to CSAGLVYEQYF.

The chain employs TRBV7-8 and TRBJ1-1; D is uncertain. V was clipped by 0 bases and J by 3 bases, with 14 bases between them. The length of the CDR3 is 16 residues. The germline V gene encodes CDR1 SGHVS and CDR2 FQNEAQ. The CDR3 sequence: CASSLALRDRYTEAFF. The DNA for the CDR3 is TGTGCCAGCAGCTTAGCGTTGAGGGATAGGTACACTGAAGCTTTCTTT.

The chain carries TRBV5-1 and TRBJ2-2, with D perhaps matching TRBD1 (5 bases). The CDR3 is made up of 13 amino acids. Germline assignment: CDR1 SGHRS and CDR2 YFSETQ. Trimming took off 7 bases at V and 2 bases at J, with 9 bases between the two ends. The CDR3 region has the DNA TGCGCCAGCGCCAGGGTTAACACCGGGGAGCTGTTTTTT. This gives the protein CASARVNTGELFF. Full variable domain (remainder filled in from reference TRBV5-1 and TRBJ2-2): KAGVTQTPRYLIKTRGQQVTLSCSPISGHRSVSWYQQTPGQGLQFLFEYFSETQRNKGNFPGRFSGRQFSNSRSEMNVSTLELGDSALYLCASARVNTGELFFGEGSRLTVL.